These T cell receptor beta chains were read from a single sample in a study of tumor T cells in aggressive B-cell lymphoma. The table came from immunoSEQ multiplex PCR; TCRdb's copy has only in-frame clones and leaves some out. The data show about 5,600 clones, around 79% seen once. The sequenced sample consisted of tumor tissue. The receptors were sampled from an adult with diffuse large B cell lymphoma. CDR3s include the opening cysteine and the closing phenylalanine or tryptophan. The D gene is left open where the match is weak. Clone size, where shown, is once, few, many, or a class for clones that have expanded.

v_gene: TRBV27; j_gene: TRBJ1-1; d_gene: -; abundance: -; CDR3aa: CASSRGGGMNTEAFF; CDR3nt: TGTGCCAGCAGTCGGGGGGGTGGGATGAACACTGAAGCTTTCTTT
v_gene: TRBV19; j_gene: TRBJ1-5; d_gene: -; abundance: -; CDR3aa: CASTGWGGSNQPQHF; CDR3nt: TGTGCCAGTACCGGGTGGGGGGGTAGCAATCAGCCCCAGCATTTT
v_gene: TRBV28; j_gene: TRBJ2-7; d_gene: TRBD1; abundance: -; CDR3aa: CASSITGTGTYEQYF; CDR3nt: TGTGCCAGCAGTATAACCGGGACAGGAACCTACGAGCAGTACTTC
v_gene: TRBV4-3; j_gene: TRBJ2-7; d_gene: TRBD1; abundance: -; CDR3aa: CASSRNRQGSYEQYF; CDR3nt: TGCGCCAGCAGCCGAAACCGACAGGGTTCCTACGAGCAGTACTTC
v_gene: TRBV2; j_gene: TRBJ2-7; d_gene: TRBD2; abundance: few; CDR3aa: CASSEVGLAGNEQYF; CDR3nt: TGTGCCAGCAGTGAAGTGGGGCTAGCGGGGAACGAGCAGTACTTC
v_gene: TRBV27; j_gene: TRBJ1-5; d_gene: -; abundance: few; CDR3aa: CASSLIQGLNQPQHF; CDR3nt: TGTGCCAGCAGTTTAATACAGGGCCTAAATCAGCCCCAGCATTTT
v_gene: TRBV7-6; j_gene: TRBJ2-7; d_gene: TRBD2; abundance: -; CDR3aa: CASSLGGGSSYEQYF; CDR3nt: TGTGCCAGCAGCTTAGGCGGCGGGAGCTCCTACGAGCAGTACTTC
v_gene: TRBV18; j_gene: TRBJ2-7; d_gene: -; abundance: -; CDR3aa: CASSRRESNYEQYF; CDR3nt: TGTGCCAGCTCACGGCGGGAAAGTAACTACGAGCAGTACTTC
v_gene: TRBV7-8; j_gene: TRBJ2-5; d_gene: TRBD2; abundance: -; CDR3aa: CASSLRLAEGETQYF; CDR3nt: TGTGCCAGCAGCCTTCGACTAGCGGAGGGGGAGACCCAGTACTTC
v_gene: TRBV29-1; j_gene: TRBJ1-1; d_gene: -; abundance: -; CDR3aa: CSFLGGSTEAFF; CDR3nt: TGCAGCTTCCTAGGAGGGAGCACTGAAGCTTTCTTT
v_gene: TRBV4-1; j_gene: TRBJ2-1; d_gene: -; abundance: -; CDR3aa: CASSQDSRTVEQFF; CDR3nt: TGCGCCAGCAGCCAAGACTCCAGAACCGTTGAGCAGTTCTTC
v_gene: TRBV6-5; j_gene: TRBJ2-7; d_gene: -; abundance: -; CDR3aa: CASTSSERIYEQYF; CDR3nt: TGTGCCAGCACTTCTAGCGAGAGGATCTACGAGCAGTACTTC
v_gene: TRBV19; j_gene: TRBJ1-6; d_gene: TRBD1; abundance: once; CDR3aa: CATKVAGGRHSPLHF; CDR3nt: TGTGCCACCAAGGTGGCAGGGGGTAGGCATTCACCCCTCCACTTT
v_gene: TRBV7-2; j_gene: TRBJ1-5; d_gene: -; abundance: -; CDR3aa: CASSPTGNQPQHF; CDR3nt: TGTGCCAGCAGCCCTACAGGGAATCAGCCCCAGCATTTT
v_gene: TRBV13; j_gene: TRBJ1-3; d_gene: TRBD1; abundance: -; CDR3aa: CASRGTGDTIYF; CDR3nt: TGTGCCAGCAGGGGGACAGGGGACACCATATATTTT
v_gene: TRBV5-1; j_gene: TRBJ1-2; d_gene: -; abundance: few; CDR3aa: CASSLGSGGGNYGYTF; CDR3nt: TGCGCCAGCAGCTTGGGGTCGGGAGGGGGTAACTATGGCTACACCTTC
v_gene: TRBV5-6; j_gene: TRBJ1-5; d_gene: -; abundance: -; CDR3aa: CASSLGAEANHQPQHF; CDR3nt: TGTGCCAGCAGCTTGGGGGCAGAAGCCAACCATCAGCCCCAGCATTTT
v_gene: TRBV7-6; j_gene: TRBJ2-1; d_gene: -; abundance: -; CDR3aa: CASSPILSSYNEQFF; CDR3nt: TGTGCCAGCAGCCCGATTCTCAGCTCCTACAATGAGCAGTTCTTC
v_gene: TRBV18; j_gene: TRBJ2-1; d_gene: TRBD2; abundance: -; CDR3aa: CASSPGTSGSYNEQFF; CDR3nt: TGTGCCAGCTCACCCGGGACTAGCGGGAGCTACAATGAGCAGTTCTTC
v_gene: TRBV7-3; j_gene: TRBJ2-1; d_gene: TRBD2; abundance: -; CDR3aa: CASSLRTSGYNEQFF; CDR3nt: TGTGCCAGCAGCTTAAGGACTAGCGGTTACAATGAGCAGTTCTTC
v_gene: TRBV7-2; j_gene: TRBJ1-2; d_gene: TRBD1; abundance: -; CDR3aa: CANSSDRVYGYTF; CDR3nt: TGTGCCAACAGCTCCGACAGGGTGTATGGCTACACCTTC
v_gene: TRBV28; j_gene: TRBJ1-1; d_gene: TRBD1; abundance: -; CDR3aa: CASSLNRGTEAFF; CDR3nt: TGTGCCAGCAGTCTAAACAGGGGCACTGAAGCTTTCTTT
v_gene: TRBV9; j_gene: TRBJ2-1; d_gene: TRBD2; abundance: -; CDR3aa: CASTPSGSYNEQFF; CDR3nt: TGTGCCAGCACCCCTAGCGGGAGTTACAATGAGCAGTTCTTC
v_gene: TRBV28; j_gene: TRBJ1-3; d_gene: TRBD1; abundance: -; CDR3aa: CASRSPGQGSGNTIYF; CDR3nt: TGTGCCAGCAGATCACCGGGACAGGGATCAGGAAACACCATATATTTT
v_gene: TRBV11-2; j_gene: TRBJ1-5; d_gene: -; abundance: -; CDR3aa: CASSLPTAGPNQPQHF; CDR3nt: TGTGCCAGCAGCTTACCCACGGCAGGCCCCAATCAGCCCCAGCATTTT
v_gene: TRBV7-9; j_gene: TRBJ1-5; d_gene: TRBD1; abundance: few; CDR3aa: CASSLDRANQPQHF; CDR3nt: TGTGCCAGCAGCCTGGACAGGGCGAATCAGCCCCAGCATTTT
v_gene: TRBV5-5; j_gene: TRBJ1-1; d_gene: TRBD1; abundance: few; CDR3aa: CASSLARTGRATEAFF; CDR3nt: TGTGCCAGCAGCTTGGCCCGGACAGGGCGGGCCACTGAAGCTTTCTTT
v_gene: TRBV11-3; j_gene: TRBJ1-5; d_gene: -; abundance: -; CDR3aa: CASSRWTDTPYPSNQPQHF; CDR3nt: TGTGCCAGCAGCCGCTGGACAGACACCCCCTATCCGAGCAATCAGCCCCAGCATTTT
v_gene: TRBV9; j_gene: TRBJ1-2; d_gene: TRBD1; abundance: -; CDR3aa: CASSPKGDSPGSYGYTF; CDR3nt: TGTGCCAGCAGCCCGAAGGGGGACAGCCCTGGAAGCTATGGCTACACCTTC
v_gene: TRBV28; j_gene: TRBJ1-1; d_gene: TRBD1; abundance: -; CDR3aa: CASRLRGRAFF; CDR3nt: TGTGCCAGCAGGCTCAGGGGGCGTGCTTTCTTT
v_gene: TRBV7-2; j_gene: TRBJ2-5; d_gene: TRBD1; abundance: few; CDR3aa: CASSPSTGAIPMGETQYF; CDR3nt: TGTGCCAGCAGCCCTTCGACAGGGGCTATTCCTATGGGGGAGACCCAGTACTTC
v_gene: TRBV7-3; j_gene: TRBJ2-5; d_gene: TRBD1; abundance: -; CDR3aa: CASSPLGQGGETQYF; CDR3nt: TGTGCCAGCAGCCCGTTGGGACAGGGAGGGGAGACCCAGTACTTC
v_gene: TRBV30; j_gene: TRBJ2-7; d_gene: -; abundance: -; CDR3aa: CAWIRQAHEQYF; CDR3nt: TGTGCCTGGATTCGACAGGCACACGAGCAGTACTTC
v_gene: TRBV29-1; j_gene: TRBJ2-7; d_gene: -; abundance: -; CDR3aa: CSVARSGYYEQYF; CDR3nt: TGCAGCGTCGCACGTAGCGGATACTACGAGCAGTACTTC
v_gene: TRBV11-2; j_gene: TRBJ2-5; d_gene: TRBD1; abundance: -; CDR3aa: CASSSTLQGANKETQYF; CDR3nt: TGTGCCAGCAGCTCCACCCTACAGGGGGCGAATAAAGAGACCCAGTACTTC
v_gene: TRBV27; j_gene: TRBJ2-7; d_gene: -; abundance: -; CDR3aa: CASSSPYSPYEQYF; CDR3nt: TGTGCCAGCAGTTCTCCGTACAGCCCCTACGAGCAGTACTTC
v_gene: TRBV10-2; j_gene: TRBJ2-1; d_gene: TRBD2; abundance: -; CDR3aa: CASSIGTSGSSYNEQFF; CDR3nt: TGCGCCAGCAGTATAGGGACTAGCGGAAGCTCCTACAATGAGCAGTTCTTC
v_gene: TRBV28; j_gene: TRBJ2-7; d_gene: -; abundance: few; CDR3aa: CASSPTAGRYEQYF; CDR3nt: TGTGCCAGCAGTCCCACGGCAGGGAGGTACGAGCAGTACTTC
v_gene: TRBV4-3; j_gene: TRBJ2-3; d_gene: -; abundance: -; CDR3aa: CASSQASTRSGGTTDTQYF; CDR3nt: TGCGCCAGCAGCCAAGCATCTACAAGAAGTGGGGGGACCACAGATACGCAGTATTTT
v_gene: TRBV2; j_gene: TRBJ1-4; d_gene: TRBD1; abundance: -; CDR3aa: CASIGQGNEKLFF; CDR3nt: TGTGCCAGCATAGGACAGGGTAATGAAAAACTGTTTTTT
v_gene: TRBV6-6; j_gene: TRBJ1-1; d_gene: -; abundance: few; CDR3aa: CASSSPDTQAFF; CDR3nt: TGTGCCAGCAGTTCCCCTGATACTCAAGCTTTCTTT
v_gene: TRBV7-9; j_gene: TRBJ2-1; d_gene: TRBD2; abundance: -; CDR3aa: CASSLPGLAINEQFF; CDR3nt: TGTGCCAGCAGCCTACCGGGACTAGCGATTAATGAGCAGTTCTTC
v_gene: TRBV7-9; j_gene: TRBJ2-1; d_gene: -; abundance: few; CDR3aa: CASSPRSSEGYNEQFF; CDR3nt: TGTGCCAGCAGCCCTCGGTCCTCCGAGGGCTACAATGAGCAGTTCTTC
v_gene: TRBV27; j_gene: TRBJ2-5; d_gene: -; abundance: -; CDR3aa: CASSSQETQYF; CDR3nt: TGTGCCAGCAGTTCTCAAGAGACCCAGTACTTC
v_gene: TRBV6-1; j_gene: TRBJ1-1; d_gene: -; abundance: few; CDR3aa: CASSRGEWPEAFF; CDR3nt: TGTGCCAGCAGTCGGGGGGAGTGGCCTGAAGCTTTCTTT
v_gene: TRBV10-3; j_gene: TRBJ1-1; d_gene: TRBD1; abundance: -; CDR3aa: CAIWGGQGASEAFF; CDR3nt: TGTGCCATCTGGGGGGGACAGGGGGCTTCGGAAGCTTTCTTT
v_gene: TRBV2; j_gene: TRBJ1-1; d_gene: -; abundance: -; CDR3aa: CASSEARDRAFF; CDR3nt: TGTGCCAGCAGTGAAGCGCGGGATCGGGCTTTCTTT
v_gene: TRBV27; j_gene: TRBJ1-2; d_gene: TRBD1; abundance: -; CDR3aa: CASSSPGQGQLSYTF; CDR3nt: TGTGCCAGCAGTTCCCCGGGACAGGGGCAATTAAGCTACACCTTC
v_gene: TRBV7-2; j_gene: TRBJ2-1; d_gene: TRBD2; abundance: -; CDR3aa: CASSRTTSGGYNEQFF; CDR3nt: TGTGCCAGCAGCCGTACTACTAGCGGGGGTTACAATGAGCAGTTCTTC
v_gene: TRBV19; j_gene: TRBJ1-3; d_gene: -; abundance: -; CDR3aa: CASSIAGHGNTIYF; CDR3nt: TGTGCCAGTAGTATAGCCGGACATGGAAACACCATATATTTT
v_gene: TRBV6-5; j_gene: TRBJ1-4; d_gene: TRBD1; abundance: -; CDR3aa: CASSSVRGRELFF; CDR3nt: TGTGCCAGCAGTTCGGTAAGGGGGCGTGAACTGTTTTTT
v_gene: TRBV5-1; j_gene: TRBJ2-5; d_gene: -; abundance: few; CDR3aa: CASSLATTGLETQYF; CDR3nt: TGCGCCAGCAGCTTGGCCACTACAGGGTTGGAGACCCAGTACTTC
v_gene: TRBV4-2; j_gene: TRBJ2-7; d_gene: -; abundance: -; CDR3aa: CASSKGEDRGRFVASEQYF; CDR3nt: TGTGCCAGCAGCAAAGGGGAGGATAGGGGGCGCTTCGTAGCGAGCGAGCAGTACTTC
v_gene: TRBV28; j_gene: TRBJ2-7; d_gene: -; abundance: -; CDR3aa: CASLLQVGYEQYF; CDR3nt: TGTGCCAGCCTGCTACAGGTGGGGTACGAGCAGTACTTC
v_gene: TRBV5-4; j_gene: TRBJ1-4; d_gene: -; abundance: few; CDR3aa: CASSLGGLTEKLFF; CDR3nt: TGTGCCAGCAGCTTGGGGGGACTGACGGAAAAACTGTTTTTT
v_gene: TRBV6-5; j_gene: TRBJ2-5; d_gene: TRBD2; abundance: -; CDR3aa: CASSRDYKETQYF; CDR3nt: TGTGCCAGCAGTCGGGACTATAAAGAGACCCAGTACTTC
v_gene: TRBV16; j_gene: TRBJ1-4; d_gene: -; abundance: -; CDR3aa: CASSLQPFPGTNEKLFF; CDR3nt: TGTGCCAGCAGCCTTCAACCCTTTCCAGGGACTAATGAAAAACTGTTTTTT
v_gene: TRBV5-4; j_gene: TRBJ2-5; d_gene: -; abundance: -; CDR3aa: CASSLESGPETQYF; CDR3nt: TGTGCCAGCAGCTTAGAAAGCGGGCCGGAGACCCAGTACTTC
v_gene: TRBV19; j_gene: TRBJ2-1; d_gene: -; abundance: -; CDR3aa: CASSIAVSSYNEQFF; CDR3nt: TGTGCCAGTAGTATTGCTGTTAGCTCCTACAATGAGCAGTTCTTC